The 5 T cell receptor beta chains in this list originate from one sample, sequenced in a study of blood T cell repertoires in COVID-19. TCRdb's table, derived via immunoSEQ multiplex PCR, lists solely in-frame clones and lacks some. The top ten clones hold 12% of a sample with under 300,000 clones, roughly 88% of them seen once. Sequencing used peripheral blood. The receptors were gathered from a man of 80 years or more with acute or convalescent COVID-19.

V usage is TRBV28 and J usage is TRBJ1-6, with D perhaps matching TRBD1 (5 bases). CDR1 and CDR2 (germline): MDHEN, SYDVKM. The CDR3 covers 16 residues. Trimming stripped 5 bases from V and 4 bases from J, with 15 bases between. As DNA, the CDR3 is TGTGCCAGCAGTCCCTCCCGGACACCTTATAATTCACCCCTCCACTTT. This codes for CASSPSRTPYNSPLHF.

V usage is TRBV18 and J usage is TRBJ2-6, with D maybe TRBD1 (6 bases). With 1 base removed from V and 0 bases from J, the gap between germline ends came to 10 bases. The CDR3 loop spans 17 amino acids. The germline V gene encodes CDR1 KGHSH and CDR2 LQKENI. The CDR3 nucleotides are TGTGCCAGCTCACCACAGGGGGTCTACTCTGGGGCCAACGTCCTGACTTTC. This translates into CASSPQGVYSGANVLTF.

This clone has ten or more counts. The V and J genes are TRBV2 and TRBJ1-5; 9 bases agree with TRBD1. CDR3 length: 17 amino acids. Trimming removed 6 bases from V and 7 bases from J; junction bases left unmatched: 16. The germline V gene encodes CDR1 SNHLY and CDR2 FYNNEI. CDR3 protein: CASRAGTGKLASQPQHF. In DNA form, the CDR3 reads TGTGCCAGCAGGGCCGGGACAGGGAAATTGGCGAGCCAGCCCCAGCATTTT.

The V gene is TRBV5-1, the J gene TRBJ2-3; 11 nucleotides agree with TRBD2. The V and J ends lost 7 bases and 2 bases, in that order; junction bases with no gene match: 6. The CDR3 covers 15 residues. Germline V gene data show CDR1 as SGHRS and CDR2 as YFSETQ. The CDR3 here is CASYLTSGTTDTQYF. The CDR3 coding sequence is TGCGCCAGCTACCTGACTAGCGGGACCACAGATACGCAGTATTTT.

The chain carries TRBV18 and TRBJ1-5, with TRBD1 identical over 9 bases. V lost 5 bases, J lost 6 bases, and 8 bases stayed unmatched. Germline V lookup: CDR1 KGHSH, CDR2 LQKENI. The CDR3 length is 15 residues. The CDR3 DNA is TGTGCCAGCTCAGAACAGGGGGCGTCTGGTCAGCCCCAGCATTTT. Protein product: CASSEQGASGQPQHF.